The present TCR beta chain was sequenced within a study of shared clonotypes between healthy human individuals. Deep was the level used in running the assay. Repertoires were generated with immunoSEQ multiplex PCR, while TCRdb's copy carries only in-frame clones and drops some. The sample includes millions of clones, roughly 94% of them seen just once. The CDR3 has 11 amino acids. The ends were cut back, 1 base at V and 14 bases at J, with 11 bases in the middle. CDR1 is SNHLY, CDR2 FYNNEI, per germline. Overall study results and limits: Rarefaction showed sorted-subset sequencing was incomplete despite large depth.

Turning to this clone: Its antigen is not identified.

The source of this sequence is a man aged 18 to 29 in good health. This chain uses TRBV2 with TRBJ2-5; D is uncertain. The sample was naive CD4+ T cells sorted from blood. As to subset: CD45RA+ positively selected. The CDR3 reads CASSEETSSYF. In nucleotides, the CDR3 is TGTGCCAGCAGTGAAGAGACTTCCTCATACTTC. The full variable domain, completed using reference TRBV2 and TRBJ2-5, is EPEVTQTPSHQVTQMGQEVILRCVPISNHLYFYWYRQILGQKVEFLVSFYNNEISEKSEIFDDQFSVERPDGSNFTLKIRSTKLEDSAMYFCASSEETSSYFGPGTRLLVL.